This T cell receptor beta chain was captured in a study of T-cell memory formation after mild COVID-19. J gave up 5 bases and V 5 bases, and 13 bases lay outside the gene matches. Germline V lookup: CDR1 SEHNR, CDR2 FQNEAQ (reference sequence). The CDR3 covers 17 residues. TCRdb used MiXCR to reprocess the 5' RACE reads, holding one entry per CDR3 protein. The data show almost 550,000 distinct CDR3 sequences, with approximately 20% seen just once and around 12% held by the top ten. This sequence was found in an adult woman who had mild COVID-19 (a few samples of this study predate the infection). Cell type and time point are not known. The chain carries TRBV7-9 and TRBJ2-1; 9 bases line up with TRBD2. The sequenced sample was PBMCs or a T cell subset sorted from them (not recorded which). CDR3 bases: TGTGCCAGCAGCCAGACTAGCGGACCCTTCCTAAACAATGAGCAGTTCTTC. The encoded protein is CASSQTSGPFLNNEQFF.